Sequencing of this TCR beta chain was carried out in a study of OX40 agonist ivuxolimab in advanced cancers. The V gene lost 5 bases and the J gene lost 5 bases, with 12 bases spanning the gap. CDR1 and CDR2 (germline): SNHLY, FYNNEI. The CDR3 runs to 14 residues. Profiled with immunoSEQ multiplex PCR; TCRdb holds only in-frame clones, not every one. This table holds around 75,000 clones, about four fifths found once. The sample consisted of CD4+ or CD8+ T cells sorted from blood, taken in a trial of the OX40 agonist ivuxolimab. The TCR was taken from an adult with an advanced solid tumor such as melanoma, head and neck, liver or kidney cancer. The chain is built from TRBV2 and TRBJ2-2; no firm D call. The chain's CDR3 is CASSRTTRTGELFF. The CDR3 bases are TGTGCCAGCAGTCGTACGACGAGGACCGGGGAGCTGTTTTTT.